A selection of T cell receptor beta chains follows, all from one sample in a study of blood T cell repertoires in COVID-19. TCRdb keeps only in-frame clones here, not all; method: immunoSEQ multiplex PCR. Among around 74,000 clones listed, around nine tenths were seen once. The sample taken for sequencing was peripheral blood. Receptors originate from a young man with acute or convalescent COVID-19. Each CDR3 is given with its conserved first and last residue. A D gene is named only where the DNA matches it firmly. Size is omitted from some rows. Given values are once, few, many or a class for expanded clones.

abundance: -
j_gene: TRBJ2-2
d_gene: TRBD2
v_gene: TRBV11-2
CDR3aa: CASSVSGRRYTGELFF
CDR3nt: TGTGCCAGCAGCGTTAGCGGGAGGCGGTACACCGGGGAGCTGTTTTTT

abundance: -
j_gene: TRBJ2-7
d_gene: TRBD1
v_gene: TRBV25-1
CDR3aa: CASSARQGAREQYF
CDR3nt: TGTGCCAGCAGTGCCCGACAGGGGGCGCGGGAGCAGTACTTC

abundance: -
j_gene: TRBJ2-5
d_gene: TRBD2
v_gene: TRBV7-2
CDR3aa: CASSPQVSSGSETQYF
CDR3nt: TGTGCCAGCAGCCCCCAGGTCTCCAGCGGGAGTGAGACCCAGTACTTC

abundance: -
j_gene: TRBJ2-7
d_gene: -
v_gene: TRBV30
CDR3aa: CAWSVATNKRSEQYF
CDR3nt: TGTGCCTGGAGTGTTGCTACGAATAAGCGATCCGAGCAGTACTTC

abundance: -
j_gene: TRBJ2-1
d_gene: TRBD2
v_gene: TRBV6-1
CDR3aa: CASSEAGSGRGNEQFF
CDR3nt: TGTGCCAGCAGTGAAGCCGGAAGCGGGAGAGGCAATGAGCAGTTCTTC

abundance: -
j_gene: TRBJ1-2
d_gene: TRBD1
v_gene: TRBV4-3
CDR3aa: CASSQEQGAGYTF
CDR3nt: TGCGCCAGCAGCCAAGAACAGGGGGCTGGCTACACCTTC

abundance: once
j_gene: TRBJ2-1
d_gene: TRBD2
v_gene: TRBV19
CDR3aa: CASSISSGRVNEQFF
CDR3nt: TGTGCCAGTAGTATCTCTAGCGGGAGGGTCAATGAGCAGTTCTTC

abundance: -
j_gene: TRBJ2-1
d_gene: TRBD2
v_gene: TRBV12-5
CDR3aa: CASGLVVPGTSRPNEQFF
CDR3nt: TGTGCTAGTGGTTTGGTCGTACCCGGGACTAGTCGACCCAATGAGCAGTTCTTC

abundance: -
j_gene: TRBJ1-5
d_gene: TRBD1
v_gene: TRBV9
CDR3aa: CASSVGDRDQPQHF
CDR3nt: TGTGCCAGCAGCGTAGGGGACAGGGATCAGCCCCAGCATTTT

abundance: -
j_gene: TRBJ2-3
d_gene: -
v_gene: TRBV6-5
CDR3aa: CASSTQKGDTQYF
CDR3nt: TGTGCCAGCAGTACTCAAAAGGGGGATACGCAGTATTTT

abundance: -
j_gene: TRBJ2-3
d_gene: TRBD2
v_gene: TRBV24-1
CDR3aa: CATGGGRAGDTQYF
CDR3nt: TGTGCCACCGGGGGCGGGAGGGCCGGAGATACGCAGTATTTT

abundance: -
j_gene: TRBJ2-1
d_gene: TRBD2
v_gene: TRBV11-2
CDR3aa: CASSFPGGLGQFF
CDR3nt: TGTGCCAGCAGCTTTCCGGGGGGATTGGGTCAGTTCTTC

abundance: -
j_gene: TRBJ2-7
d_gene: TRBD1
v_gene: TRBV2
CDR3aa: CASSEYRPGTGAYEQYF
CDR3nt: TGTGCCAGCAGTGAATATAGACCCGGGACAGGCGCCTACGAGCAGTACTTC

abundance: -
j_gene: TRBJ2-3
d_gene: -
v_gene: TRBV18
CDR3aa: CASSPRGDTQYF
CDR3nt: TGTGCCAGCTCACCACGAGGAGATACGCAGTATTTT

abundance: -
j_gene: TRBJ1-5
d_gene: -
v_gene: TRBV5-1
CDR3aa: CASSLWGPSNQPQHF
CDR3nt: TGCGCCAGCAGCTTGTGGGGGCCCAGCAATCAGCCCCAGCATTTT

abundance: -
j_gene: TRBJ1-4
d_gene: TRBD1
v_gene: TRBV20-1
CDR3aa: CSASLAGQGEKLFF
CDR3nt: TGCAGTGCTAGTTTGGCGGGACAGGGAGAAAAACTGTTTTTT

abundance: -
j_gene: TRBJ2-5
d_gene: TRBD2
v_gene: TRBV7-9
CDR3aa: CAREPIAGGLETQYF
CDR3nt: TGTGCCAGGGAGCCTATAGCGGGCGGGTTGGAGACCCAGTACTTC

abundance: -
j_gene: TRBJ2-5
d_gene: -
v_gene: TRBV2
CDR3aa: CASSESSTFKETQYF
CDR3nt: TGTGCCAGCAGTGAATCCTCGACATTCAAAGAGACCCAGTACTTC

abundance: -
j_gene: TRBJ2-5
d_gene: TRBD2
v_gene: TRBV4-1
CDR3aa: CASSQGLAGGETQYF
CDR3nt: TGCGCCAGCAGCCAAGGACTAGCGGGAGGAGAGACCCAGTACTTC

abundance: -
j_gene: TRBJ1-2
d_gene: TRBD1
v_gene: TRBV10-3
CDR3aa: CAISGTGFYGYTF
CDR3nt: TGTGCCATCAGTGGGACAGGGTTCTATGGCTACACCTTC

abundance: -
j_gene: TRBJ2-1
d_gene: TRBD2
v_gene: TRBV9
CDR3aa: CASSAGLHNEQFF
CDR3nt: TGTGCCAGCAGCGCGGGACTACACAATGAGCAGTTCTTC

abundance: -
j_gene: TRBJ2-3
d_gene: TRBD2
v_gene: TRBV6-1
CDR3aa: CASSELAGGPDTQYF
CDR3nt: TGTGCCAGCAGTGAACTAGCGGGAGGGCCAGATACGCAGTATTTT

abundance: -
j_gene: TRBJ1-2
d_gene: TRBD1
v_gene: TRBV3-1/TRBV3-2
CDR3aa: CASSPTTGEYGYTF
CDR3nt: TGTGCCAGCAGCCCGACGACAGGGGAGTACGGCTACACCTTC

abundance: few
j_gene: TRBJ2-3
d_gene: -
v_gene: TRBV30
CDR3aa: CAWRRRPETDTQYF
CDR3nt: TGTGCCTGGAGGAGGCGGCCCGAAACAGATACGCAGTATTTT

abundance: once
j_gene: TRBJ2-5
d_gene: -
v_gene: TRBV7-2
CDR3aa: CASSFSGTQETQYF
CDR3nt: TGTGCCAGCAGCTTCTCCGGGACACAAGAGACCCAGTACTTC

abundance: -
j_gene: TRBJ1-2
d_gene: -
v_gene: TRBV24-1
CDR3aa: CATSDNRRNYGYTF
CDR3nt: TGTGCCACCAGTGATAACAGGAGAAACTATGGCTACACCTTC

abundance: -
j_gene: TRBJ2-5
d_gene: TRBD2
v_gene: TRBV7-8
CDR3aa: CASSSNRAGGETQYF
CDR3nt: TGTGCCAGCAGCTCTAATCGGGCGGGAGGGGAGACCCAGTACTTC

abundance: -
j_gene: TRBJ2-2
d_gene: -
v_gene: TRBV21-1
CDR3aa: CASSDTDRGLDTGELFF
CDR3nt: TGTGCCAGCAGCGACACGGACAGGGGCTTGGACACCGGGGAGCTGTTTTTT

abundance: -
j_gene: TRBJ2-5
d_gene: TRBD1
v_gene: TRBV6-2/TRBV6-3
CDR3aa: CASSAPGQGKETQYF
CDR3nt: TGTGCCAGCAGTGCCCCGGGACAGGGGAAAGAGACCCAGTACTTC

abundance: -
j_gene: TRBJ2-1
d_gene: -
v_gene: TRBV12-3/TRBV12-4
CDR3aa: CASSLWSPNEQFF
CDR3nt: TGTGCCAGCAGTTTATGGAGCCCTAATGAGCAGTTCTTC

abundance: -
j_gene: TRBJ2-3
d_gene: TRBD1
v_gene: TRBV30
CDR3aa: CAWSGGTGGPDTQYF
CDR3nt: TGTGCCTGGAGTGGCGGGACAGGGGGGCCAGATACGCAGTATTTT

abundance: -
j_gene: TRBJ2-7
d_gene: TRBD2
v_gene: TRBV27
CDR3aa: CASIGGGEQYF
CDR3nt: TGTGCCAGCATCGGGGGGGGCGAGCAGTACTTC

abundance: -
j_gene: TRBJ1-2
d_gene: -
v_gene: TRBV28
CDR3aa: CASSLLGELGLYGYTF
CDR3nt: TGTGCCAGCAGTTTATTGGGAGAACTAGGGTTATATGGCTACACCTTC

abundance: -
j_gene: TRBJ2-5
d_gene: TRBD2
v_gene: TRBV4-3
CDR3aa: CASKKTSGSGETQYF
CDR3nt: TGCGCCAGCAAGAAGACTAGCGGGAGTGGGGAGACCCAGTACTTC

abundance: -
j_gene: TRBJ2-5
d_gene: -
v_gene: TRBV9
CDR3aa: CASSPSLRAGEGETQYF
CDR3nt: TGTGCCAGCAGCCCGTCCCTACGGGCAGGGGAGGGGGAGACCCAGTACTTC

abundance: -
j_gene: TRBJ2-1
d_gene: -
v_gene: TRBV6-2/TRBV6-3
CDR3aa: CASSSAGSSDEQFF
CDR3nt: TGTGCCAGCAGTTCGGCCGGGAGCAGCGATGAGCAGTTCTTC